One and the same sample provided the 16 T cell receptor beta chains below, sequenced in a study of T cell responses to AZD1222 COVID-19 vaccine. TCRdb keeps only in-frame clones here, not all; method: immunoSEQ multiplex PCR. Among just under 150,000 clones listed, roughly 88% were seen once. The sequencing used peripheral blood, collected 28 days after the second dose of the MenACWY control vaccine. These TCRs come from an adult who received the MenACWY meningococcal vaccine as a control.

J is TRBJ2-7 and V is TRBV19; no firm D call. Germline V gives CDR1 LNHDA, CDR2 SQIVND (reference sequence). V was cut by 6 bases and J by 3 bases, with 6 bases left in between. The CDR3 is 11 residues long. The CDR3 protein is CASSDNYEQYF. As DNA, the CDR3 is TGTGCCAGTAGCGACAACTACGAGCAGTACTTC.

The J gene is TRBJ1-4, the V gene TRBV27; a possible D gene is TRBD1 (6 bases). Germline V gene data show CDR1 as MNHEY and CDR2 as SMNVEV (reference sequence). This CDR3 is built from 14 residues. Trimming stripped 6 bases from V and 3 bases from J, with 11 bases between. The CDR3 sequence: CASRSGVPNEKLFF. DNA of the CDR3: TGTGCCAGCAGATCAGGGGTCCCTAATGAAAAACTGTTTTTT. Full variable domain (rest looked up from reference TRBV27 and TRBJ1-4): EAQVTQNPRYLITVTGKKLTVTCSQNMNHEYMSWYRQDPGLGLRQIYYSMNVEVTDKGDVPEGYKVSRKEKRNFPLILESPSPNQTSLYFCASRSGVPNEKLFFGSGTQLSVL.

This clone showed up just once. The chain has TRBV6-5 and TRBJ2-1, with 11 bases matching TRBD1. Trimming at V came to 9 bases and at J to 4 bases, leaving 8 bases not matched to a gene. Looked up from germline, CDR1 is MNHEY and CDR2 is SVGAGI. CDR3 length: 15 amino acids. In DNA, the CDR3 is TGTGCCAGTGTCGCCGGGACAGGGGGTTACAATGAGCAGTTCTTC. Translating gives CASVAGTGGYNEQFF.

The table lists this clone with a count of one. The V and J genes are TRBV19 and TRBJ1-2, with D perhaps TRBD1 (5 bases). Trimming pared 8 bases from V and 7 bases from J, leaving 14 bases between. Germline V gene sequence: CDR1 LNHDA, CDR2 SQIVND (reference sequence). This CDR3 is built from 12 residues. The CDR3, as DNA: TGTGCCAGTCGACCCGGGGCAGGTGGCTACACCTTC. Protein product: CASRPGAGGYTF.

The CDR3: CASSLQISTDTQYF. For the CDR3, the DNA is TGTGCCAGCAGCCTGCAGATCTCCACAGATACGCAGTATTTT. The V call is TRBV5-5, the J call TRBJ2-3, with no clear D. Trimming shortened V by 4 bases and J by 2 bases, and 11 bases separated the two germline ends. This CDR3 region has 14 residues. CDR1 is SGHKS, CDR2 YYEKEE, per germline (reference sequence).

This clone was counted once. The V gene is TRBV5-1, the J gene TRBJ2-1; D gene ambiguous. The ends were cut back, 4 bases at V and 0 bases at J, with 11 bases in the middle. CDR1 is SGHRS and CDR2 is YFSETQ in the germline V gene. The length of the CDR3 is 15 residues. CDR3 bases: TGCGCCAGCAGCGCCGACACCTCCTCCTACAATGAGCAGTTCTTC. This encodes CASSADTSSYNEQFF.

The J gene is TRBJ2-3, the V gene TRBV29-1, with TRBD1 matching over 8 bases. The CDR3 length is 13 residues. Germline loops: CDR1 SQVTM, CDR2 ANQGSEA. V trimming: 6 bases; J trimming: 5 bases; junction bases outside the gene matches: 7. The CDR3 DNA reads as TGCAGCGTAGACGGACAGGGAGAAGATACGCAGTATTTT. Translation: CSVDGQGEDTQYF.

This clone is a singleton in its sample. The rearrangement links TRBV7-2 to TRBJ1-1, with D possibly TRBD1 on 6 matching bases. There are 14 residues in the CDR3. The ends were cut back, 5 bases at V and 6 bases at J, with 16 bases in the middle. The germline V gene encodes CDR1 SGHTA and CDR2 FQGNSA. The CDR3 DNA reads TGTGCCAGCAGCCTGTGGACAGTAATTCCTGAAGCTTTCTTT. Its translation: CASSLWTVIPEAFF.

This CDR3 reads CASRPLHLQPQHF. The CDR3, as DNA: TGTGCCAGCAGGCCTCTACACCTTCAGCCCCAGCATTTT. The chain joins TRBV6-2 or TRBV6-3 to TRBJ1-5; D is undetermined. This CDR3 comprises 13 residues. CDR1 and CDR2 from the germline V gene are MNHEY and SVGEGT. V was shortened by 6 bases and J by 6 bases, with 12 bases between the two germline ends.

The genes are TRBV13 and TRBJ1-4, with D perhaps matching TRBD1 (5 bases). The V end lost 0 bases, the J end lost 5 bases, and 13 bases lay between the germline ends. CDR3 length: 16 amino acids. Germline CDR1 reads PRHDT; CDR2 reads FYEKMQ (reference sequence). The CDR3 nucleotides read TGTGCCAGCAGCTTAGGCCGCCGGGCAGGGAATGAAAAACTGTTTTTT. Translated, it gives CASSLGRRAGNEKLFF.

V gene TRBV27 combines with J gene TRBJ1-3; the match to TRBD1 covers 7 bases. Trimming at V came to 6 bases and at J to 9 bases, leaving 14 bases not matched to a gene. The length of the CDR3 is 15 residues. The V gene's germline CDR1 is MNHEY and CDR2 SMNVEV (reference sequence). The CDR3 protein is CASSPNRGLGATIYF. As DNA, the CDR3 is TGTGCCAGCAGCCCGAACAGGGGACTCGGAGCCACCATATATTTT.

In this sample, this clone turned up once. CDR3 sequence reads: CASNQGPAGELFF. CDR3 DNA sequence: TGTGCCAGCAACCAGGGCCCCGCCGGGGAGCTGTTTTTT. The chain combines TRBV6-6 with TRBJ2-2; D possibly corresponds to TRBD1 (5 bases). CDR3 length equals 13 residues. Germline V CDR1 and CDR2: MNHNY, SVGAGI (reference sequence). Trimming left V 7 bases short and J 6 bases short, with 12 bases between.

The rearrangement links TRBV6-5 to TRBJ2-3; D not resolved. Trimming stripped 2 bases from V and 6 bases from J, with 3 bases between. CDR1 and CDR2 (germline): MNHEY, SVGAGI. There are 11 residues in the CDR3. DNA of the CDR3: TGTGCCAGCAGTTACGGGGATACGCAGTATTTT. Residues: CASSYGDTQYF.

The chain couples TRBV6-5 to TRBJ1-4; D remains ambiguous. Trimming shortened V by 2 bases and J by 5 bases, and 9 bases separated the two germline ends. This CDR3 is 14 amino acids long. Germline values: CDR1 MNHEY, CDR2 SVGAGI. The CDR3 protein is CASSYAGRNEKLFF. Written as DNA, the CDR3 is TGTGCCAGCAGTTACGCAGGTAGAAATGAAAAACTGTTTTTT.

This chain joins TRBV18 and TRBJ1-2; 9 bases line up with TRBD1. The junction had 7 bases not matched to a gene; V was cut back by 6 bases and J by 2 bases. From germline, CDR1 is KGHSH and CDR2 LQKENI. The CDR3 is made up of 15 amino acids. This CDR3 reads CASSLGQGRNYGYTF. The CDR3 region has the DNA TGTGCCAGCTCCCTCGGACAGGGGAGAAACTATGGCTACACCTTC.

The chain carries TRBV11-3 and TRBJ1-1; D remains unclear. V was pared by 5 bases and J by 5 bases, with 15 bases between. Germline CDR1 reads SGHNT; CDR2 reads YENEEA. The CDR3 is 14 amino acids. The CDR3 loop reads CASSLVPGRTEAFF. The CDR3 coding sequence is TGTGCCAGCAGCCTGGTCCCCGGGCGGACTGAAGCTTTCTTT.